Listed below are T cell receptor beta chains from one sample, sequenced in a study of graft-versus-host responses after intestinal transplantation. Sequenced by immunoSEQ multiplex PCR; TCRdb stores in-frame clones only, minus some. The repertoire includes 50,000 or so clones, roughly 91% of them detected once, and 4.5% to 7.5% sits in the top ten. The sequencing used PBMCs, collected 786 days after a first intestinal transplant, on the day of a second. These receptors were collected from a human patient who received an intestinal transplant, so some T cells may come from the graft donor. CDR3s include the opening cysteine and the closing phenylalanine or tryptophan. D genes are given only for firm matches. Clone size appears in some rows only: once, few, many, or a class for an expanded clone.

>NA|TRBV5-1|NA|13|TRBJ1-2
TGCGCCAGCAGCTCGTGGGACAAGGATGGCTACACCTTC
CASSSWDKDGYTF
>NA|TRBV5-4|NA|12|TRBJ2-5
TGTGCCAGCAGCTTGGCCGGAGAGACCCAGTACTTC
CASSLAGETQYF
>TRBD1|TRBV6-5|NA|13|TRBJ2-7
TGTGCCAGCAGTCACGGACAGGGCTACGAGCAGTACTTC
CASSHGQGYEQYF
>NA|TRBV14|NA|12|TRBJ1-1
TGTGCCAGCAGCCAAGATGAGAGGAAAGCTTTCTTT
CASSQDERKAFF
>NA|TRBV15|NA|15|TRBJ2-7
TGTGCCACCAGCCCTCGCCGACAGGGACTTTACGAGCAGTACTTC
CATSPRRQGLYEQYF
>TRBD2|TRBV7-9|NA|16|TRBJ2-3
TGTGCCAGCAGCTTAGCGGCGGGAGGCGGCACAGATACGCAGTATTTT
CASSLAAGGGTDTQYF
>NA|TRBV20-1|NA|11|TRBJ1-2
TGCAGTGCTACAGGGACTACTGGCTACACCTTC
CSATGTTGYTF
>TRBD1|TRBV6-5|NA|14|TRBJ1-2
TGTGCCAGCAGTTACTCGGGACAGAGCTATGGCTACACCTTC
CASSYSGQSYGYTF
>NA|TRBV6-6|NA|14|TRBJ1-2
TGTGCCAGCAGTTACTCGAGGGGGGAGTACGGCTACACCTTC
CASSYSRGEYGYTF
>NA|TRBV28|once|13|TRBJ1-4
TGTGCCAGCAGTTTATCCCTAGATGAAAAACTGTTTTTT
CASSLSLDEKLFF
>NA|TRBV27|NA|12|TRBJ1-1
TGTGCCAGCAGCCTCCTATCCACTGAAGCTTTCTTT
CASSLLSTEAFF
>NA|TRBV30|NA|12|TRBJ1-2
TGTGCCTGGAGACATTTCCTCTATGGCTACACCTTC
CAWRHFLYGYTF
>NA|TRBV28|NA|17|TRBJ2-4
TGTGCCAGCAGTTTAACGGCGTGGCGGGACAGCAAAAACATTCAGTACTTC
CASSLTAWRDSKNIQYF
>TRBD1|TRBV25-1|NA|15|TRBJ1-2
TGTGCCACCTTGCCCCCCGGGACAGGGGTCCATGGCTACACCTTC
CATLPPGTGVHGYTF
>TRBD2|TRBV4-1|NA|17|TRBJ2-2
TGCGCCAGCAGCACCCACCGTGGCGGGAGCGTTGACGGGGAGCTGTTTTTT
CASSTHRGGSVDGELFF
>NA|TRBV28|NA|12|TRBJ1-2
TGTGCCAGCAGTTTAAGGGGCTATGGCTACACCTTC
CASSLRGYGYTF
>TRBD1|TRBV27|NA|13|TRBJ2-7
TGTGCCAGCAGTTCCAGGGGGACATACGAGCAGTACTTC
CASSSRGTYEQYF
>TRBD1|TRBV6-1|few|15|TRBJ1-1
TGTGCCAGCAGTGAAGCGACAGGGGGCGCCACTGAAGCTTTCTTT
CASSEATGGATEAFF
>TRBD2|TRBV7-2|few|15|TRBJ2-7
TGTGCCAGCAGCTTAGACGGGGCGGGAGGGCCCGAGCAGTACTTC
CASSLDGAGGPEQYF
>TRBD2|TRBV5-1|NA|16|TRBJ2-1
TGCGCCAGCAGCTCGACTAGCGGGATCTCCTACAATGAGCAGTTCTTC
CASSSTSGISYNEQFF
>NA|TRBV18|NA|14|TRBJ2-7
TGTGCCAGCTCCCAGGAGGGCCCATCTTGGGAGCAGTACTTC
CASSQEGPSWEQYF
>NA|TRBV11-3|NA|13|TRBJ2-7
TGTGCCAGCAGCTTACAGGGGGGGGACGAGCAGTACTTC
CASSLQGGDEQYF
>NA|TRBV7-3|NA|15|TRBJ1-5
TGTGCCAGCAGCTTAATTGGGGGGGAAGGACAGCCCCAGCATTTT
CASSLIGGEGQPQHF
>TRBD1|TRBV7-9|NA|15|TRBJ2-5
TGTGCCAGCAGCTCGGGACAGGGGGCGGGGGAGACCCAGTACTTC
CASSSGQGAGETQYF
>NA|TRBV30|NA|13|TRBJ1-1
TGTGCCTGGAGTGTAGGAGGGGTCACTGAAGCTTTCTTT
CAWSVGGVTEAFF
>TRBD1|TRBV4-2|once|16|TRBJ1-5
TGTGCCAGCAGCCAACCGTACAGGGGCGATGACCAGCCCCAGCATTTT
CASSQPYRGDDQPQHF
>NA|TRBV6-1|NA|15|TRBJ1-2
TGTGCCAGCAGTTCCATGGACAGTTCTAACTATGGCTACACCTTC
CASSSMDSSNYGYTF
>TRBD1|TRBV15|NA|16|TRBJ1-5
TGTGCCACCAGCCCGGACAGGGTTCATAGCAATCAGCCCCAGCATTTT
CATSPDRVHSNQPQHF
>TRBD2|TRBV11-3|NA|16|TRBJ2-1
TGTGCCAGCAGCTTAGTGGCTAGCGGAGGGTACAATGAGCAGTTCTTC
CASSLVASGGYNEQFF
>NA|TRBV4-1|once|15|TRBJ2-7
TGCGCCAGCAGCCACCTACACCGGGACGGCTACGAGCAGTACTTC
CASSHLHRDGYEQYF
>NA|TRBV29-1|NA|12|TRBJ2-1
TGCAGCGGGGGGGACAGTTACAATGAGCAGTTCTTC
CSGGDSYNEQFF
>NA|TRBV19|NA|13|TRBJ1-5
TGTGCCAGTAGTTCGCCAGGCAATCAGCCCCAGCATTTT
CASSSPGNQPQHF
>NA|TRBV2|NA|16|TRBJ1-2
TGTGCCAGCAGTCGGGACCGAGTGAAGGGTGACTATGGCTACACCTTC
CASSRDRVKGDYGYTF
>TRBD2|TRBV27|NA|18|TRBJ2-1
TGTGCCAGCAGTTTCCTTAGGGGAGCGGGGGGGCTCTACAATGAGCAGTTCTTC
CASSFLRGAGGLYNEQFF
>TRBD2|TRBV19|NA|20|TRBJ2-1
TGTGCCAGTAGTATCGGTCTAGCGGCCAAACCCACAACAGAATACAATGAGCAGTTCTTC
CASSIGLAAKPTTEYNEQFF
>TRBD2|TRBV7-9|NA|16|TRBJ2-2
TGTGCCAGCGCCGGGACTAGCGGGGCCCCACCCGGGGAGCTGTTTTTT
CASAGTSGAPPGELFF
>TRBD2|TRBV27|NA|18|TRBJ2-2
TGTGCCAGCAGTCTCGGGACTAGCGGGAGGGCCCAACACGGGGAGCTGCTTTTT
CASSLGTSGRAQHGELLF
>TRBD1|TRBV10-1|NA|15|TRBJ1-1
TGCGCCAGCAGCCCGACAGGGAAGGGGGACACTGAAGCTTTCTTT
CASSPTGKGDTEAFF
>NA|TRBV18|once|16|TRBJ2-7
TGTGCCAGCTCACCATTAGCGCCATGGAGATCGGACGAGCAGTACTTC
CASSPLAPWRSDEQYF
>NA|TRBV11-2|NA|14|TRBJ2-7
TGTGCCAGCAGCTTAGGGGAAAGCTCCTACGAGCAGTACTTC
CASSLGESSYEQYF
>NA|TRBV18|NA|14|TRBJ2-1
TGTGCCAGCTCACTTAGCGGAACCTACAATGAGCAGTTCTTC
CASSLSGTYNEQFF
>NA|TRBV6-5|NA|12|TRBJ2-1
TGTGCCAGCAGTTTCTCCGGGACCATTCAGTTCTTC
CASSFSGTIQFF
>TRBD2|TRBV30|NA|18|TRBJ2-5
TGTGCCTGGACACCGGGGACTAGCGGGTGGATCTACCAAGAGACCCAGTACTTC
CAWTPGTSGWIYQETQYF
>TRBD1|TRBV2|NA|18|TRBJ2-2
TGTGCCAGCAGTGATTCCCCGGGACAGGGAGCGAACACCGGGGAGCTGTTTTTT
CASSDSPGQGANTGELFF
>TRBD2|TRBV12-5|once|15|TRBJ2-1
TGTGCTAGTGGACTGAGCGGGACCCAATTACAGGAGCAGTTCTTC
CASGLSGTQLQEQFF
>TRBD1|TRBV29-1|NA|13|TRBJ1-2
TGCAGCGTTCCGACAGGGGACTGGAATGGCTACACCTTC
CSVPTGDWNGYTF
>NA|TRBV7-8|NA|13|TRBJ1-2
TGTGCCAGCAGCTTAGGACAGGACTATGGCTACACCTTC
CASSLGQDYGYTF
>NA|TRBV7-8|NA|13|TRBJ2-7
TGTGCCAGCAGCCGTTCACAGGGTGACGAGCAGTACTTC
CASSRSQGDEQYF
>TRBD1|TRBV25-1|NA|15|TRBJ2-3
TGTGCCAGCCAGAAGGGGGCGGCTACCACGGCTACGCAGTATTTT
CASQKGAATTATQYF
>TRBD2|TRBV7-3|NA|16|TRBJ2-3
TGTGCCAGCAGCTTAGACCCAGCGGGGGTCCTGGATACGCAGTATTTT
CASSLDPAGVLDTQYF
>NA|TRBV6-5|NA|16|TRBJ2-1
TGTGCCAGCAGTTACTGGGATCCGACAGGACTAGGGGAGCAGTTCTTC
CASSYWDPTGLGEQFF